Listed here are 8 T cell receptor beta chains from one sample, sequenced in a study of T cells in pancreatic ductal adenocarcinoma. No neoadjuvant therapy was given to the selected pancreatic ductal adenocarcinoma patients before their surgery. The method was immunoSEQ multiplex PCR; TCRdb's version includes in-frame clones alone and lacks a portion of them. Here the sample spans about 31,000 clones, just over 90% being singletons. Specimen: PBMCs. Source of these receptors: a human donor with pancreatic ductal adenocarcinoma.

The chain employs TRBV28 and TRBJ2-7; D is undetermined. V was shortened by 5 bases and J by 1 base, with 15 bases between the two germline ends. The CDR3 has 15 amino acids. Germline assignment: CDR1 MDHEN and CDR2 SYDVKM. The CDR3 DNA reads TGTGCCAGCAGTCCCCATCTCAAGAAATCCTACGAGCAGTACTTC. Protein sequence: CASSPHLKKSYEQYF.

This chain links TRBV28 with TRBJ1-2; weak D call: TRBD1 (5 bases). V dropped 1 base and J dropped 4 bases, with 10 bases sitting between them. CDR1 and CDR2 from the germline V gene are MDHEN and SYDVKM. CDR3 length: 14 amino acids. Here the CDR3 DNA reads TGTGCCAGCAGTTTATACGGGGGTTCCTATGGCTACACCTTC. This gives the protein CASSLYGGSYGYTF.

The chain employs TRBV7-2 and TRBJ2-1; no reliable D call. Germline assignment: CDR1 SGHTA and CDR2 FQGNSA. V was pared by 2 bases and J by 2 bases, with 10 bases between. The CDR3 is made up of 15 amino acids. The CDR3 spells CASSLSNRPYNEQFF. Here the CDR3 DNA reads TGTGCCAGCAGCTTAAGTAATCGCCCCTACAATGAGCAGTTCTTC.

Only one count was recorded for this clone. This sequence joins TRBV5-4 and TRBJ2-2; TRBD2 matches 10 bases. The CDR3 is 16 residues long. The germline V gene has CDR1 SGHNT and CDR2 YYREEE (reference sequence). V was pared by 7 bases and J by 4 bases, with 10 bases of the junction left unmatched. The CDR3 bases are TGTGCCAGCCACTCTAGCGGGAGTGAGCGCACCGGGGAGCTGTTTTTT. This sequence encodes CASHSSGSERTGELFF. Looking up the rest from reference TRBV5-4 and TRBJ2-2 gives the full variable domain: ETGVTQSPTHLIKTRGQQVTLRCSSQSGHNTVSWYQQALGQGPQFIFQYYREEENGRGNFPPRFSGLQFPNYSSELNVNALELDDSALYLCASHSSGSERTGELFFGEGSRLTVL.

The chain recombines TRBV6-1 with TRBJ2-2; 7 bases are a match to TRBD2. The CDR3 loop spans 14 amino acids. Germline-derived CDR1 and CDR2 are MNHNS and SASEGT. The ends lost 8 bases at V and 6 bases at J; junction bases unmatched: 9. CDR3 DNA sequence: TGTGCCAGCCTTTTCTCGGGGGGAGCCGGGGAGCTGTTTTTT. Translation: CASLFSGGAGELFF.

The CDR3 DNA is TGTGCCAGCAGCGTAGGTCCAGGGGGGACCGGGGAGCTGTTTTTT. It specifies CASSVGPGGTGELFF. The chain has TRBV9 and TRBJ2-2; possible D gene TRBD1, 7 bases. There are 15 residues in the CDR3. The germline CDR1 and CDR2 sequences are SGDLS and YYNGEE. Trimming took 0 bases from V and 5 from J, leaving 11 bases between them.

The chain carries TRBV27 and TRBJ2-7; D may be TRBD1 (5 bases). Trimming cost V 6 bases and J 5 bases, with 17 bases left between them. CDR1 and CDR2 from the germline V gene are MNHEY and SMNVEV (reference sequence). The CDR3 runs 14 residues. Written as DNA, the CDR3 is TGTGCCAGCAGCGTGGGGCCCACGCCTAACGAGCAGTACTTC. The encoded protein is CASSVGPTPNEQYF.

This chain links TRBV5-5 with TRBJ1-5; D not resolved. Germline V CDR1 and CDR2: SGHKS, YYEKEE (reference sequence). Trimming removed 4 bases at V and 6 bases at J, with 11 bases between. This CDR3 has 13 amino acids. The CDR3: CASSPRSGQPQHF. The CDR3 bases are TGTGCCAGCAGCCCGCGATCGGGTCAGCCCCAGCATTTT. Drawing the rest from reference TRBV5-5 and TRBJ1-5, the complete variable domain is DAGVTQSPTHLIKTRGQQVTLRCSPISGHKSVSWYQQVLGQGPQFIFQYYEKEERGRGNFPDRFSARQFPNYSSELNVNALLLGDSALYLCASSPRSGQPQHFGDGTRLSIL.